This T cell receptor beta chain was obtained from a study of post-analysis software for immune sequencing data. The study's findings and limits: Controls showed lower frequencies than patients for roughly 5 TRBV segments, and TRBV5-6, TRBV5-1 and TRBV20-1 were among these.

This CDR3 is built from 17 residues. Germline V CDR1 and CDR2: SGHTA, FQGTGA. Unique molecular identifiers were built into the TCR beta cDNA libraries. TCRdb re-analysed the PCR reads in MiXCR, keeping a single row per CDR3 protein. The table records under 900,000 distinct CDR3 sequences, approximately 53% of them present only once. Of note for this clonotype: Its antigen is unknown.

The sample was blood. This chain uses TRBV7-3 with TRBJ2-7; 11 bases line up with TRBD1. The DNA matches TRBJ2-1 better at its end, which makes the J call doubtful. The sequence came from a girl aged 10-17 years with multiple sclerosis. DNA for the CDR3: TGTGCCAGCAGCTTAAGGGTTGGACAGGGGGCGGCCAAGGAGCAGTTCTTC. Protein: CASSLRVGQGAAKEQFF.